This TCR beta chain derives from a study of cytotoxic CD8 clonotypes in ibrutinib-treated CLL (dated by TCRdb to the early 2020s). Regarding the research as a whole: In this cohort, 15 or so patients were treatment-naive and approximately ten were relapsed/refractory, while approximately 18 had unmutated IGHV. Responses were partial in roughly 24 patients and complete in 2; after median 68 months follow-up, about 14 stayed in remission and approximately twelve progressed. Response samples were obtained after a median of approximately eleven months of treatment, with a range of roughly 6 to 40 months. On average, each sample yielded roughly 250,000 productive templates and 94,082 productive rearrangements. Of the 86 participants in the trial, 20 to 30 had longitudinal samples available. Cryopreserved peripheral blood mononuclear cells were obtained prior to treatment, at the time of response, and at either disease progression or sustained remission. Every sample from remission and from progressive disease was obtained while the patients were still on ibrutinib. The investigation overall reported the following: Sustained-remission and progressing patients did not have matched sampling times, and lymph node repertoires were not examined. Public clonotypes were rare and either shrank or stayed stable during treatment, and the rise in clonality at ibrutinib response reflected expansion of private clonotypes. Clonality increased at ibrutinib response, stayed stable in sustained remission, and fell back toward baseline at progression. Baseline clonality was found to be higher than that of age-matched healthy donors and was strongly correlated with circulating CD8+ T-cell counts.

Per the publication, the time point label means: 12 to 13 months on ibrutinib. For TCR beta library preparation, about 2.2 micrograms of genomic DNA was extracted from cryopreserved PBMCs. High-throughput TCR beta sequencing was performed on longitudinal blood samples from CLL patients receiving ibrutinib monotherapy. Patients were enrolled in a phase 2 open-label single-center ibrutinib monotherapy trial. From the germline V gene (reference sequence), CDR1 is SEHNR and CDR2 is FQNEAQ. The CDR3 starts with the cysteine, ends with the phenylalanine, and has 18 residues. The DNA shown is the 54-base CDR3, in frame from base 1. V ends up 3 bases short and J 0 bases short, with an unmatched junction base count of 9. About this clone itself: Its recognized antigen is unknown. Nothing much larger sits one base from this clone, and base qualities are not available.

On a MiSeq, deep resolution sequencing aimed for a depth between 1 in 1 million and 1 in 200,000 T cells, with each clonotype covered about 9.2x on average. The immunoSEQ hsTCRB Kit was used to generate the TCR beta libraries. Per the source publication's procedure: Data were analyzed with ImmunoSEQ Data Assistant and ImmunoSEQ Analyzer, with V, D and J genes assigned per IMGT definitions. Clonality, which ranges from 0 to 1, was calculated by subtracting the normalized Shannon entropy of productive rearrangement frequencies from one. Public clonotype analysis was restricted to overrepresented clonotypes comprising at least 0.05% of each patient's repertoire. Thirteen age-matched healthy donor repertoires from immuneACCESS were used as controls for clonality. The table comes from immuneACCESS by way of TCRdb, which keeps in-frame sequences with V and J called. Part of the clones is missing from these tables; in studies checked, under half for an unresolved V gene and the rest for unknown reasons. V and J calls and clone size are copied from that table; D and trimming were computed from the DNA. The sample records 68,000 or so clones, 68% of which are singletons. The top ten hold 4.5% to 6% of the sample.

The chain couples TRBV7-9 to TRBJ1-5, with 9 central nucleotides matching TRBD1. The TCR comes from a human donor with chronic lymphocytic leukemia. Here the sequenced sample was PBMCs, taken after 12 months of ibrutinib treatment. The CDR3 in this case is CASSLGDRELYSNQPQHF. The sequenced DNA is TGTGCCAGCAGCTTGGGGGACAGGGAACTTTATAGCAATCAGCCCCAGCATTTT.